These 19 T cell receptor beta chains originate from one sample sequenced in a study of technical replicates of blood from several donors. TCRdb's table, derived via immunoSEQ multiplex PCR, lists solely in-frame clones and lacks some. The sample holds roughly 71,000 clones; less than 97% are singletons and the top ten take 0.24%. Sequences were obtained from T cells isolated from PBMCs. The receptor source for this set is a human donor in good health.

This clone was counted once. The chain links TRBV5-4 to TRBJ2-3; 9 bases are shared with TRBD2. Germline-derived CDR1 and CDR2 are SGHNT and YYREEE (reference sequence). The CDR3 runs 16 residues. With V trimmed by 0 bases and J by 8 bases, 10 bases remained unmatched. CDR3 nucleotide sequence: TGTGCCAGCAGCTTGGTATCAACGGGCGGGAGGGTTACGCAGTATTTT. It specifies CASSLVSTGGRVTQYF.

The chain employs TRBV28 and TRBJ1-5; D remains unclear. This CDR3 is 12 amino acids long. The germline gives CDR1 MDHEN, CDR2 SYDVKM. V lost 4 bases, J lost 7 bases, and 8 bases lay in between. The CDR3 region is CASSSVEQPQHF. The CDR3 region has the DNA TGTGCCAGCAGTTCCGTAGAGCAGCCCCAGCATTTT.

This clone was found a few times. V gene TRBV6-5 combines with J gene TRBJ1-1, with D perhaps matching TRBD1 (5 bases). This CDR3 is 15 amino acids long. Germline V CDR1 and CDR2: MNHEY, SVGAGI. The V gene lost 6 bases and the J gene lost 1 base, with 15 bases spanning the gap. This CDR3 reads CASSSPSGGNTEAFF. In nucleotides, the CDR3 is TGTGCCAGCAGCTCACCCTCCGGGGGGAACACTGAAGCTTTCTTT.

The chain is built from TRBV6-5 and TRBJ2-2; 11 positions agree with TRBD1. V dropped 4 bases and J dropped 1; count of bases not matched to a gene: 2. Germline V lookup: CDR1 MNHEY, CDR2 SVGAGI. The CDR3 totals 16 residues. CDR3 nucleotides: TGTGCCAGCAGTTGGACAGGGGGCAAGAACACCGGGGAGCTGTTTTTT. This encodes CASSWTGGKNTGELFF.

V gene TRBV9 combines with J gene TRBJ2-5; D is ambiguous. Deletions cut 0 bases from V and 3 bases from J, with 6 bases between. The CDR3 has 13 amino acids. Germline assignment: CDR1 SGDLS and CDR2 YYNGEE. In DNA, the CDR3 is TGTGCCAGCAGCGTAGGTGCAGAAGAGACCCAGTACTTC. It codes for CASSVGAEETQYF.

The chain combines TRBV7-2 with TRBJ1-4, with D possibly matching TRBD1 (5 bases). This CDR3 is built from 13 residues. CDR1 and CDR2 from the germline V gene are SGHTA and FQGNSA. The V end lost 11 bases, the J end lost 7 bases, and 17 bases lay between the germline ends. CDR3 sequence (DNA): TGTGCCTCGGGAGGGGTTTTTTCTGAAAAACTGTTTTTT. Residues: CASGGVFSEKLFF.

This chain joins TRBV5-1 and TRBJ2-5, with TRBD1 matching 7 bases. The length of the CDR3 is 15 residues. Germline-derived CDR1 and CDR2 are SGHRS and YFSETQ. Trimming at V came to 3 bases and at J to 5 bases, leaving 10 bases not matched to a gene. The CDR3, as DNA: TGCGCCAGCAGCTGGGACAGTTCACGACCGGAGACCCAGTACTTC. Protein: CASSWDSSRPETQYF.

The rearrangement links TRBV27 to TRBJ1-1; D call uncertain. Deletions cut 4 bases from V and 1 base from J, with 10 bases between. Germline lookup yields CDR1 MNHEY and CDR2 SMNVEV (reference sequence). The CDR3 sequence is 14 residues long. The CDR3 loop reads CASSSWQKNTEAFF. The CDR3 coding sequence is TGTGCCAGCAGTTCGTGGCAGAAGAACACTGAAGCTTTCTTT.

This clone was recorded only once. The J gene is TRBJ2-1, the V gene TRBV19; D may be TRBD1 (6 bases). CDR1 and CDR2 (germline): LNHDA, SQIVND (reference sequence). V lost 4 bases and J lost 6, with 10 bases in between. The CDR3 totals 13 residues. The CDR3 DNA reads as TGTGCCAGTAGTAGAGGACAGTCCAATGAGCAGTTCTTC. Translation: CASSRGQSNEQFF.

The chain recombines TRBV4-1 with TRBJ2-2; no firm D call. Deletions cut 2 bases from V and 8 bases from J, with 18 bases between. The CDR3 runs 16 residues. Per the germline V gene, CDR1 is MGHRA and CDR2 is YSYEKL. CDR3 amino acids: CASSQRSPGQTGELFF. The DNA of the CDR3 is TGCGCCAGCAGCCAAAGGTCGCCCGGCCAGACTGGGGAGCTGTTTTTT.

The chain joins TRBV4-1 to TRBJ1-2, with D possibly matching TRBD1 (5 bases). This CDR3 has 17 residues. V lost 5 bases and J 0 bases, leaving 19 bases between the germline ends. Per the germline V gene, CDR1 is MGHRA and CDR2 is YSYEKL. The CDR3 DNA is TGCGCCAGCAGCAATTTACGGGGGAACTTAGCTAACTATGGCTACACCTTC. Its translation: CASSNLRGNLANYGYTF.

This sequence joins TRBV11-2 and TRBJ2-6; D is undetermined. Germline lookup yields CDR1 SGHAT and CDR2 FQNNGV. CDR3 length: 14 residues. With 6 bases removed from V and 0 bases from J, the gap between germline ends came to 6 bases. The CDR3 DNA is TGTGCCAGCAGTTCGTTCTCTGGGGCCAACGTCCTGACTTTC. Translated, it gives CASSSFSGANVLTF. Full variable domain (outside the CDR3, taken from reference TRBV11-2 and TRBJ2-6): EAGVAQSPRYKIIEKRQSVAFWCNPISGHATLYWYQQILGQGPKLLIQFQNNGVVDDSQLPKDRFSAERLKGVDSTLKIQPAKLEDSAVYLCASSSFSGANVLTFGAGSRLTVL.

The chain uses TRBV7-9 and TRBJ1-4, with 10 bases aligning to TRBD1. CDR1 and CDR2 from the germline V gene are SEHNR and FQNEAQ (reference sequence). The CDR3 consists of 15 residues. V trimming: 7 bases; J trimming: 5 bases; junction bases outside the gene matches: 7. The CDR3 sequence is CASTEWTGGNEKLFF. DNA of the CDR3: TGTGCCAGCACGGAATGGACAGGGGGGAATGAAAAACTGTTTTTT.

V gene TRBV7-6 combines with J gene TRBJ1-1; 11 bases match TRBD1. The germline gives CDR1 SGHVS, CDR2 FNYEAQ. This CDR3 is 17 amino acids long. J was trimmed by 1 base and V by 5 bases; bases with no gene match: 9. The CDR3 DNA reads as TGTGCCAGCAGCGCCCCGGGACAGGGGGTCAGGAACACTGAAGCTTTCTTT. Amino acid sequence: CASSAPGQGVRNTEAFF.

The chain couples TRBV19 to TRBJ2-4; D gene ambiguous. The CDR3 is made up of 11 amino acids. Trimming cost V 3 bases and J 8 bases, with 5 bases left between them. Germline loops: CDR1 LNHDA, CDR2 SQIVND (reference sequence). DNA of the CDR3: TGTGCCAGTAGTATTCGAGACATTCAGTACTTC. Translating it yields CASSIRDIQYF.

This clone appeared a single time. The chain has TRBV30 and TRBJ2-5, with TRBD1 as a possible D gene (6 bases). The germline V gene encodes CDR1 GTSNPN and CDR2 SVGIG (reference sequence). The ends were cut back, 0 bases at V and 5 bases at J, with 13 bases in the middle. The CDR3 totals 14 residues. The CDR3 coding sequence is TGTGCCTGGAGTGTCTACAGGGTTCAGGAGACCCAGTACTTC. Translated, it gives CAWSVYRVQETQYF.

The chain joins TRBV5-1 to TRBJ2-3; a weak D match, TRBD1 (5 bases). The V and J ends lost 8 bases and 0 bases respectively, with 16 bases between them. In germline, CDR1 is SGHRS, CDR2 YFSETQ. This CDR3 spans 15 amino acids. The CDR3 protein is CASNSGQTSTDTQYF. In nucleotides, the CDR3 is TGCGCCAGTAACTCAGGACAAACTAGCACAGATACGCAGTATTTT.

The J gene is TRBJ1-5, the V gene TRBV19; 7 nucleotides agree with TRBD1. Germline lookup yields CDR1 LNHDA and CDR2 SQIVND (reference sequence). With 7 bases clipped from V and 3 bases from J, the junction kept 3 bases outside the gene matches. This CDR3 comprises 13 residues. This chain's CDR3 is CASTDRNNQPQHF. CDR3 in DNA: TGTGCCAGTACGGACAGGAACAATCAGCCCCAGCATTTT.

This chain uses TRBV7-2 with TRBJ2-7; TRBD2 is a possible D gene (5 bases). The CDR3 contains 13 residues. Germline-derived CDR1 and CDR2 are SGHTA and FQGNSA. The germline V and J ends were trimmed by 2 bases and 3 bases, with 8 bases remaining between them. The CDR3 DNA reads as TGTGCCAGCAGCTTAACTAGGATCTACGAGCAGTACTTC. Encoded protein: CASSLTRIYEQYF. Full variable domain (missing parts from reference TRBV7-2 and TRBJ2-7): GAGVSQSPSNKVTEKGKDVELRCDPISGHTALYWYRQSLGQGLEFLIYFQGNSAPDKSGLPSDRFSAERTGGSVSTLTIQRTQQEDSAVYLCASSLTRIYEQYFGPGTRLTVT.